This TCR beta chain was identified in a study of metastatic and nonmetastatic thyroid tumors. Notes on the study in general: A significant increase in TCR beta diversity was reportedly seen in malignant thyroid tumors relative to benign nodules, in blood and tumor.

In the source study's methods: A classifier of distant metastasis in papillary thyroid cancer was built from CDR3 differences (across clinicopathological groups). TCRdb re-analyzed the PCR reads using MiXCR. TCRdb's processing, not the study's, gives the V and J calls here. The repertoire consists of roughly 58,000 clones, with just over 4% occurring once and the leading ten covering about 20%. Ahead of thyroid surgery, no patient had received treatment of any kind. Germline V gives CDR1 SGHKS, CDR2 YYEKEE (reference sequence). The CDR3 loop spans 15 amino acids. V lost 4 bases to trimming and J lost 1 base; unmatched junction nucleotides: 3. This clone was counted at least ten times. What it binds is not known.

The receptor was derived from a female donor with papillary thyroid cancer or a benign thyroid nodule (not recorded which). Some clones in this sample may be carry-over from other donors' samples. Source material: blood. The V gene is TRBV5-5, the J gene TRBJ2-2; 8 bases match TRBD2. The CDR3 loop reads CASSPGGGNTGELFF. In DNA, the CDR3 is TGTGCCAGCAGCCCGGGAGGGGGGAACACCGGGGAGCTGTTTTTT. Looking up the rest from reference TRBV5-5 and TRBJ2-2 gives the full variable domain: DAGVTQSPTHLIKTRGQQVTLRCSPISGHKSVSWYQQVLGQGPQFIFQYYEKEERGRGNFPDRFSARQFPNYSSELNVNALLLGDSALYLCASSPGGGNTGELFFGEGSRLTVL.